Below, 5 T cell receptor beta chains from the same sample are listed, as sequenced in a study of blood T cell repertoires in COVID-19. Clones were read by immunoSEQ multiplex PCR, and TCRdb kept only the in-frame ones, dropping some. Among about 260,000 clones listed, around nine tenths were seen once. Sequencing was done on a sample of peripheral blood. The receptors originated from an older woman with COVID-19, enrolled during active disease.

The V and J genes are TRBV14 and TRBJ1-3; D perhaps matches TRBD1 (5 bases). V was clipped by 1 base and J by 2 bases, with 9 bases between them. There are 15 residues in the CDR3. Germline CDR1 is SGHDN and CDR2 is FVKESK. The CDR3 nucleotides read TGTGCCAGCAGCCAAGTGGCCAGGGCTGGAAACACCATATATTTT. It codes for CASSQVARAGNTIYF.

The chain couples TRBV7-8 to TRBJ1-2; possible D gene TRBD1, 6 bases. This CDR3 is 13 amino acids long. The ends were cut back, 7 bases at V and 4 bases at J, with 13 bases in the middle. Germline assignment: CDR1 SGHVS and CDR2 FQNEAQ. The CDR3: CASTNRVSYGYTF. CDR3 nucleotides: TGTGCCAGCACAAACAGGGTTTCCTATGGCTACACCTTC.

The chain has TRBV20-1 and TRBJ2-3; TRBD2 matches at 10 bases. Germline V gives CDR1 DFQATT, CDR2 SNEGSKA (reference sequence). With 6 bases clipped from V and 4 bases from J, the junction kept 10 bases outside the gene matches. The CDR3 runs to 15 residues. CDR3 DNA: TGCAGTGCAAGTCGCCCTAGCGGGAGTGCAGATACGCAGTATTTT. It codes for CSASRPSGSADTQYF.

Details on this clone: The sample holds other DNA sequences that translate to the same CDR3. This chain connects TRBV19 to TRBJ2-2; D gene uncertain. Germline V gene lookup returns CDR1 LNHDA and CDR2 SQIVND (reference sequence). V gave up 8 bases and J gave up 4 bases, with 14 bases separating them. CDR3 size: 14 residues. CDR3 sequence reads: CASCFTGSTGELFF. The CDR3 DNA reads TGTGCCAGTTGTTTTACGGGTTCCACCGGGGAGCTGTTTTTT.

The chain carries TRBV7-9 and TRBJ1-5; TRBD1 matches 10 bases. The CDR3 sequence is 15 residues long. Trimming took 5 bases from V and 6 from J; bases not matched to a gene: 7. The germline gives CDR1 SEHNR, CDR2 FQNEAQ (reference sequence). This CDR3 reads CASSPGQGETQPQHF. For the CDR3, the DNA is TGTGCCAGCAGCCCAGGACAGGGGGAGACTCAGCCCCAGCATTTT. Full variable domain (remainder filled in from reference TRBV7-9 and TRBJ1-5): DTGVSQNPRHKITKRGQNVTFRCDPISEHNRLYWYRQTLGQGPEFLTYFQNEAQLEKSRLLSDRFSAERPKGSFSTLEIQRTEQGDSAMYLCASSPGQGETQPQHFGDGTRLSIL.